Listed below are T cell receptor beta chains from one sample, sequenced in a study of blood T cell repertoires in COVID-19. Profiling relied on immunoSEQ multiplex PCR, and the TCRdb table lists in-frame clones only, not all of them. The data show roughly 310,000 clones, 75% to 90% seen once. The sequenced sample consisted of PBMCs or T cells enriched from blood (not recorded which). All receptors come from a woman aged 40 to 50 who had recovered from COVID-19. Each CDR3 is given with its conserved first and last residue.

cdr3_aa v_call
CASSLDGEVREWSYNEQFF TRBV7-6
CASSERRTGSDEQFF TRBV6-1
CASSGQTGFYTDTQYF TRBV6-2/TRBV6-3
CASSPSAGYEQYF TRBV11-2
CASSPTSSGGNTGELFF TRBV9
CSVEGQGVDEQFF TRBV29-1
CASSVGGGNTGELFF TRBV9
CASSQARGTSYNSPLHF TRBV23-1
CASTGTALNTGELFF TRBV9
CASSALQGSDSPLHF TRBV9
CASSRDRLNTEAFF TRBV11-1
CASSHGTANNEKLFF TRBV4-3
CASSLDRRDFNYGYTF TRBV11-2
CASSDRGQTTGELFF TRBV6-1
CASSLTLTEYGYTF TRBV7-9
CASSYPTGHEAFF TRBV6-2/TRBV6-3
CASSVAGLAGGQETQYF TRBV9
CASALQGGDTEAFF TRBV11-3
CASSWDSPVYTEAFF TRBV11-3
CASSPTGPISYEQYF TRBV27
CVISEGTGANHEQYF TRBV10-3
CASSQDARQGTETQYF TRBV4-3
CASSSGEAPQHF TRBV9
CASSLIAGVSYNEQFF TRBV7-3
CASSLLQGSLGYTF TRBV7-9
CASSGQNTGELFF TRBV2
CASSRYTVYEQYF TRBV7-8
CAWSGTGAAFSGNTIYF TRBV30
CASSLGRRTEAFF TRBV27
CASSPSGGETQYF TRBV7-2
CASRTGDLGYTF TRBV28
CATSRILGLTNTEAFF TRBV15
CASSLIPRDRGGEQYF TRBV7-3
CASSQPRDRGNIQYF TRBV6-5
CASSFYRGETQYF TRBV7-2
CAISPRTGGANTGELFF TRBV10-3
CASSLVPREAEAFF TRBV7-2
CASSPRQGTNEKLFF TRBV9
CASSRFSGRKGNEQFF TRBV7-9
CASSAVREEAFF TRBV11-2
CAWGLAGRSETQYF TRBV30
CASSQDDRGYYGYTF TRBV3-1/TRBV3-2
CASDSSSYNEQFF TRBV7-9
CASSPRGTGNNSPLHF TRBV7-2
CASSLRGGSSYEQYF TRBV5-5
CASSFGQGVGTEAFF TRBV11-2